A selection of T cell receptor beta chains follows, all from one sample in a study of blood T cell repertoires in COVID-19. The protocol was immunoSEQ multiplex PCR, while the TCRdb copy is restricted to in-frame clones and leaves out a portion. In the table there are around 110,000 clones, 90% of which are singletons. The sequenced material came from peripheral blood. Source of these receptors: a human donor with active COVID-19. The donor label of this sample is uncertain. Each CDR3 is given with its conserved first and last residue. A D gene is named only where the DNA matches it firmly. Rows give clone size only sometimes, using once, few, many, or a class for an expanded clone.

V,J,size,D,CDR3,DNA
TRBV6-2/TRBV6-3,TRBJ2-3,.,TRBD2,CASSYSRGLDTQYF,TGTGCCAGCAGTTACTCGCGGGGGTTAGATACGCAGTATTTT
TRBV29-1,TRBJ1-2,.,.,CSVWTVRGGYTF,TGCAGCGTATGGACAGTTCGGGGTGGCTACACCTTC
TRBV9,TRBJ2-2,.,.,CASSATGTGELFF,TGTGCCAGCAGCGCAACAGGCACCGGGGAGCTGTTTTTT
TRBV19,TRBJ1-5,.,.,CASSITGMTFNQPQHF,TGTGCCAGTAGTATTACAGGGATGACATTCAATCAGCCCCAGCATTTT
TRBV6-5,TRBJ1-1,.,.,CASSNSDKHTEAFF,TGTGCCAGCAGCAATTCGGACAAACACACTGAAGCTTTCTTT
TRBV29-1,TRBJ2-1,once,.,CSVGGQYSYNEQFF,TGCAGCGTTGGAGGACAGTACTCCTACAATGAGCAGTTCTTC
TRBV19,TRBJ2-2,few,TRBD1,CASSTSTGGGELFF,TGTGCCAGTAGTACCTCAACAGGGGGCGGGGAGCTGTTTTTT
TRBV9,TRBJ2-5,.,.,CASSGGHTQETQYF,TGTGCCAGCAGCGGGGGACATACCCAAGAGACCCAGTACTTC
TRBV25-1,TRBJ2-1,.,.,CASSEGGGRTNEQFF,TGTGCCAGCAGTGAAGGGGGGGGCCGAACCAATGAGCAGTTCTTC
TRBV12-3/TRBV12-4,TRBJ1-1,.,.,CASSLTGSTEAFF,TGTGCCAGCAGTTTAACGGGGAGCACTGAAGCTTTCTTT
TRBV28,TRBJ1-3,.,.,CASTPAGADGNTIYF,TGTGCCAGCACACCCGCAGGAGCGGACGGAAACACCATATATTTT
TRBV5-6,TRBJ1-1,.,.,CASSLGALLRNTEAFF,TGTGCCAGCAGCTTGGGGGCCCTTTTGAGGAACACTGAAGCTTTCTTT
TRBV12-3/TRBV12-4,TRBJ2-7,.,TRBD2,CASSFGGGLEQYF,TGTGCCAGCAGTTTTGGCGGGGGTCTCGAGCAGTACTTC
TRBV6-2/TRBV6-3,TRBJ2-5,.,TRBD1,CASSQFDRGQETQYF,TGTGCCAGCAGCCAATTTGACAGGGGGCAAGAGACCCAGTACTTC
TRBV27,TRBJ2-7,.,TRBD2,CASSSGTSLYEQYF,TGTGCCAGCAGTTCCGGGACTAGCCTTTACGAGCAGTACTTC
TRBV6-5,TRBJ1-1,.,TRBD1,CASTHGQGGTEAFF,TGTGCCAGCACCCACGGACAGGGGGGCACTGAAGCTTTCTTT
TRBV15,TRBJ2-3,once,TRBD1,CATSRGTGGTDTQYF,TGTGCCACCAGCAGAGGGACAGGGGGAACAGATACGCAGTATTTT
TRBV2,TRBJ2-3,.,TRBD1,CASRPRTGGSTDTQYF,TGTGCCAGCAGACCTCGGACAGGGGGCAGCACAGATACGCAGTATTTT
TRBV27,TRBJ2-5,.,TRBD1,CASSLRQGWETQYF,TGTGCCAGCAGTTTAAGACAGGGATGGGAGACCCAGTACTTC
TRBV2,TRBJ2-7,.,.,CASSLIAYEQYF,TGTGCCAGCAGTCTAATCGCCTACGAGCAGTACTTC
TRBV20-1,TRBJ2-5,.,.,CSASWQMQETQYF,TGCAGTGCTAGTTGGCAAATGCAAGAGACCCAGTACTTC
TRBV2,TRBJ1-2,.,.,CASSEYRNNYGYTF,TGTGCCAGCAGTGAGTACAGGAACAACTATGGCTACACCTTC
TRBV5-1,TRBJ2-3,once,TRBD2,CASRADHLAGVARDTQYF,TGCGCCAGCAGGGCGGACCACCTAGCGGGGGTTGCTAGGGATACGCAGTATTTT
TRBV6-6,TRBJ2-5,.,TRBD2,CASRTSGGHQETQYF,TGTGCCAGCAGAACTAGCGGGGGGCACCAAGAGACCCAGTACTTC
TRBV5-4,TRBJ1-2,.,TRBD1,CASSIGTDHGYTF,TGTGCCAGCAGCATAGGGACAGATCATGGCTACACCTTC
TRBV4-2,TRBJ1-2,medium-sized,TRBD1,CASSQSRQGLNYGYTF,TGTGCCAGCAGCCAATCAAGACAGGGGCTTAACTATGGCTACACCTTC
TRBV19,TRBJ1-5,few,.,CASRQGNQPQHF,TGTGCCAGTAGACAGGGCAATCAGCCCCAGCATTTT
TRBV4-3,TRBJ2-1,.,TRBD2,CASSQLPSWVTSGDNEQFF,TGCGCCAGCAGCCAACTTCCCTCGTGGGTGACTAGCGGGGACAATGAGCAGTTCTTC
TRBV5-6,TRBJ2-7,.,TRBD2,CASSPGTRSEQYF,TGTGCCAGCAGCCCCGGGACTAGATCTGAGCAGTACTTC
TRBV19,TRBJ1-6,.,TRBD1,CASSMGQPRYMDSPLHF,TGTGCCAGTAGTATGGGACAGCCCCGATACATGGATTCACCCCTCCACTTT
TRBV19,TRBJ1-1,.,.,CCRDKLNTEAFF,TGTTGCCGAGACAAACTGAACACTGAAGCTTTCTTT
TRBV30,TRBJ1-1,.,.,CAWSVQTETEAFF,TGTGCCTGGAGTGTACAGACAGAAACTGAAGCTTTCTTT
TRBV5-1,TRBJ2-5,.,.,CASSIGQLLQETQYF,TGCGCCAGCAGCATTGGACAGCTTCTTCAAGAGACCCAGTACTTC
TRBV7-2,TRBJ2-1,.,.,CASSLRPSPESEQFF,TGTGCCAGCAGCTTAAGGCCTAGCCCAGAAAGTGAGCAGTTCTTC
TRBV30,TRBJ2-1,few,TRBD1,CAWSLGQGHNEQFF,TGTGCCTGGAGTTTGGGACAGGGACACAATGAGCAGTTCTTC
TRBV3-1/TRBV3-2,TRBJ1-6,.,.,CASSTYTGKASPLHF,TGTGCCAGCAGCACCTACACAGGGAAGGCCTCACCCCTCCACTTT
TRBV5-4,TRBJ2-2,.,.,CASSFRTVLAGELFF,TGTGCCAGCAGCTTCCGGACAGTCCTCGCCGGGGAGCTGTTTTTT
TRBV4-3,TRBJ1-5,.,.,CASSQDSGGPQHF,TGCGCCAGCAGCCAAGATTCTGGAGGGCCCCAGCATTTT
TRBV10-3,TRBJ1-1,once,.,CAIKGPGDTEAFF,TGTGCCATCAAAGGGCCGGGGGACACTGAAGCTTTCTTT
TRBV27,TRBJ1-2,.,.,CASSGAGRDGYTF,TGTGCCAGCAGTGGCGCAGGGAGGGATGGCTACACCTTC
TRBV5-4,TRBJ2-3,few,TRBD2,CASSLGGGSTDTQYF,TGTGCCAGCAGCTTGGGCGGGGGAAGCACAGATACGCAGTATTTT
TRBV12-3/TRBV12-4,TRBJ2-1,.,.,CASSTENHNEQFF,TGTGCCAGCAGTACCGAGAACCACAATGAGCAGTTCTTC
TRBV6-5,TRBJ1-1,.,TRBD1,CASSYGTGGQNTEAFF,TGTGCCAGCAGTTACGGGACAGGGGGCCAAAACACTGAAGCTTTCTTT
TRBV4-3,TRBJ2-5,once,TRBD1,CASSPRGGQGGETQYF,TGCGCCAGCAGCCCCCGTGGGGGACAGGGAGGAGAGACCCAGTACTTC
TRBV6-4,TRBJ1-1,.,TRBD1,CASSDSGGRYTEAFF,TGTGCCAGCAGTGACTCAGGGGGCAGGTACACTGAAGCTTTCTTT
TRBV7-2,TRBJ2-3,few,.,CASSLVASTTDTQYF,TGTGCCAGCAGCCTCGTCGCGAGTACCACAGATACGCAGTATTTT
TRBV11-2,TRBJ2-7,.,TRBD2,CASTLLAGGFYEQYF,TGTGCCAGCACACTACTAGCGGGGGGCTTCTACGAGCAGTACTTC
TRBV9,TRBJ2-1,.,TRBD1,CASSRQGPWSEQFF,TGTGCCAGCAGCAGACAGGGCCCCTGGAGCGAGCAGTTCTTC
TRBV6-2/TRBV6-3,TRBJ2-7,.,.,CASSPDRSVHEQYF,TGTGCCAGCAGCCCCGATCGCAGTGTCCACGAGCAGTACTTC
TRBV6-2/TRBV6-3,TRBJ1-2,.,TRBD1,CASSYLLDRSPSGYTF,TGTGCCAGCAGTTACTTGTTGGACAGGAGCCCCTCTGGCTACACCTTC
TRBV18,TRBJ2-7,.,TRBD1,CASSGSVDGTGEF,TGTGCCAGCTCAGGCTCTGTAGACGGGACAGGGGAGTTC
TRBV2,TRBJ1-2,.,.,CASSEAPGGSANYGYTF,TGTGCCAGCAGTGAAGCTCCGGGGGGTTCGGCTAACTATGGCTACACCTTC